These 19 T cell receptor beta chains were all obtained from the same sample, sequenced in a study of T cells after yellow fever vaccination. TCRdb reprocessed the 5' RACE reads via MiXCR and lists one record per CDR3 protein. The table lists 120,000 or so distinct CDR3 sequences, approximately 14% of them singletons. The source was CD8+ T cells sorted from PBMCs, collected 5 days after the yellow fever booster vaccination. These receptors were obtained from a man aged 18 to 29 who received the YFV17D yellow fever vaccine.

This clonotype turned up a few times. The J gene is TRBJ2-1, the V gene TRBV12-3 or TRBV12-4, with D hard to call. The CDR3 runs to 14 residues. Trimming took off 6 bases at V and 6 bases at J, with 15 bases between the two ends. CDR3 region: CASSRLVPGNEQFF. CDR3 in DNA: TGTGCCAGCAGCCGCCTGGTTCCTGGCAATGAGCAGTTCTTC.

V is TRBV4-1 and J is TRBJ1-3; D remains unclear. Germline V gene lookup returns CDR1 MGHRA and CDR2 YSYEKL. Trimming left V 1 base short and J 0 bases short, with 16 bases between. The CDR3 length is 18 residues. The CDR3, as DNA: TGCGCCAGCAGCCAAGCGCACGGGCCTCGCTCCTCTGGAAACACCATATATTTT. Translated: CASSQAHGPRSSGNTIYF.

The CDR3 region has the DNA TGCGCCAGCAGCGAACAGGGGAGGCCTAATGAAAAACTGTTTTTT. This gives the protein CASSEQGRPNEKLFF. This chain joins TRBV4-3 and TRBJ1-4, with TRBD1 identical over 7 bases. Germline V gene data show CDR1 as LGHNA and CDR2 as YSLEER. The ends lost 5 bases at V and 3 bases at J; junction bases unmatched: 6. The CDR3 is made up of 15 amino acids.

The chain uses TRBV6-2 or TRBV6-3 and TRBJ1-1, with D perhaps TRBD1 (6 bases). The CDR3 loop spans 12 amino acids. The V gene's germline CDR1 is MNHEY and CDR2 SVGEGT. V was pared by 8 bases and J by 4 bases, with 11 bases between. The chain's CDR3 is CASGEGGTEAFF. CDR3 coding DNA: TGTGCCAGCGGAGAGGGGGGCACTGAAGCTTTCTTT.

The V call is TRBV13, the J call TRBJ1-1; TRBD1 might be the D (5 bases). This CDR3 comprises 18 residues. CDR1 is PRHDT, CDR2 FYEKMQ, per germline (reference sequence). V was cut by 0 bases and J by 0 bases, with 17 bases left in between. The CDR3 nucleotides are TGTGCCAGCAGCTTAGGCCCGGCAGGGATGAGTATGAACACTGAAGCTTTCTTT. Residues: CASSLGPAGMSMNTEAFF.

The V gene is TRBV12-3 or TRBV12-4, the J gene TRBJ2-2; D uncertain. The CDR3 covers 14 residues. The V gene lost 6 bases and the J gene lost 1 base, with 9 bases spanning the gap. DNA of the CDR3: TGTGCCAGCAGGACCAATCTGAACACCGGGGAGCTGTTTTTT. Translated, it gives CASRTNLNTGELFF.

This clonotype was counted at least ten times. The rearrangement joins TRBV25-1 to TRBJ2-2; perhaps TRBD2 as D (5 bases). Germline V gives CDR1 MGHDK, CDR2 SYGVNS. The CDR3 runs 14 residues. V was trimmed by 4 bases and J by 5 bases, leaving 11 bases between them. The CDR3 here is CASSGAGLTGELFF. CDR3 bases: TGTGCCAGCAGTGGGGCGGGCCTGACCGGGGAGCTGTTTTTT.

In this sample, this clonotype turned up a few times. The chain joins TRBV20-1 to TRBJ2-7; D unclear. CDR1 and CDR2 (germline): DFQATT, SNEGSKA (reference sequence). Trimming removed 0 bases at V and 6 bases at J, with 15 bases between. CDR3 length: 14 amino acids. CDR3 in DNA: TGCAGTGCTAGAGATTCGAGACTGGCGCTCGAGCAGTACTTC. It is translated as CSARDSRLALEQYF.

This clonotype was picked up a small number of times. The chain couples TRBV7-9 to TRBJ2-7; D ambiguous. The V end lost 0 bases, the J end lost 0 bases, and 21 bases lay between the germline ends. This CDR3 comprises 19 residues. Germline V lookup: CDR1 SEHNR, CDR2 FQNEAQ (reference sequence). The CDR3 sequence: CASSLAVLTSTTASYEQYF. Written as DNA, the CDR3 is TGTGCCAGCAGCTTAGCCGTCCTGACATCAACGACCGCCTCCTACGAGCAGTACTTC.

The chain uses TRBV4-3 and TRBJ1-1; weak D call: TRBD1 (6 bases). V was clipped by 2 bases and J by 6 bases, with 16 bases between them. The germline V gene encodes CDR1 LGHNA and CDR2 YSLEER. The CDR3 consists of 15 residues. This CDR3 reads CASSQFLGTNAEAFF. The CDR3 nucleotides are TGCGCCAGCAGCCAATTCCTAGGGACAAACGCTGAAGCTTTCTTT.

This clonotype has only a few counts. V usage is TRBV29-1 and J usage is TRBJ2-7; a possible D gene is TRBD1 (6 bases). Germline CDR1 is SQVTM and CDR2 is ANQGSEA. The V end lost 4 bases, the J end lost 2 bases, and 15 bases lay between the germline ends. The CDR3 contains 14 residues. The DNA for the CDR3 is TGCAGCGTTGTATCCGACAGGATCCCCTACGAGCAGTACGTC. Translated, it gives CSVVSDRIPYEQYV.

V usage is TRBV4-2 and J usage is TRBJ2-1; D may be TRBD2 (6 bases). The CDR3 is made up of 17 amino acids. CDR1 and CDR2 from the germline V gene are LGHNA and YNFKEQ. Trimming took 3 bases from V and 3 from J, leaving 18 bases between them. The CDR3 sequence: CASSQQLRGTRYNEQFF. CDR3 DNA: TGTGCCAGCAGCCAGCAGCTTCGGGGGACTCGCTACAATGAGCAGTTCTTC.

This chain connects TRBV7-2 to TRBJ2-3, with TRBD2 identical over 8 bases. CDR1 and CDR2 (germline): SGHTA, FQGNSA. The CDR3 has 14 amino acids. The junction had 2 bases not matched to a gene; V was cut back by 4 bases and J by 2 bases. The CDR3 is CASSYSGVTDTQYF. The CDR3, as DNA: TGTGCCAGCAGCTATAGCGGGGTCACAGATACGCAGTATTTT.

A few counts support this clonotype. This chain joins TRBV6-5 and TRBJ1-1, with D possibly TRBD1 on 5 matching bases. Germline V CDR1 and CDR2: MNHEY, SVGAGI. The V gene lost 10 bases and the J gene lost 6 bases, with 9 bases spanning the gap. This CDR3 has 10 residues. The CDR3 here is CATGGAEAFF. The CDR3 nucleotides are TGTGCCACCGGGGGGGCTGAAGCTTTCTTT.

The sample holds a few counts of this clonotype. This rearrangement joins TRBV4-1 to TRBJ2-1; 11 bases are shared with TRBD2. The junction had 12 bases not matched to a gene; V was cut back by 4 bases and J by 1 base. There are 19 residues in the CDR3. CDR1 and CDR2 from the germline V gene are MGHRA and YSYEKL. The CDR3 spells CASSPYPGLAENSYNEQFF. DNA of the CDR3: TGCGCCAGCAGCCCTTACCCGGGACTAGCGGAGAATTCCTACAATGAGCAGTTCTTC.

V is TRBV5-1 and J is TRBJ1-1; TRBD1 might be the D (6 bases). The CDR3 loop spans 17 amino acids. Germline values: CDR1 SGHRS, CDR2 YFSETQ. Trimming left V 4 bases short and J 1 base short, with 20 bases between. The CDR3, as DNA: TGCGCCAGCAGCCCGGAGGGGACACTAGGGCGGAACACTGAAGCTTTCTTT. It codes for CASSPEGTLGRNTEAFF.

This clonotype was found a few times. The chain is built from TRBV5-1 and TRBJ2-1, with 7 bases identical to TRBD1. From germline, CDR1 is SGHRS and CDR2 YFSETQ. The trim removed 1 base at V and 5 bases at J, leaving 6 bases unmatched. This CDR3 has 15 residues. CDR3 DNA: TGCGCCAGCAGCTTGAAGGGGGCCCGTAACAATGAGCAGTTCTTC. It specifies CASSLKGARNNEQFF.

This clonotype was counted a few times. The chain employs TRBV5-1 and TRBJ1-1; TRBD1 agrees at 7 bases. Germline V gives CDR1 SGHRS, CDR2 YFSETQ. Unmatched junction bases numbered 7, after V lost 1 base and J lost 4 bases. The CDR3 length is 15 residues. The CDR3 DNA follows: TGCGCCAGCAGCTTGAGAGGGGGCGAAGGCACTGAAGCTTTCTTT. It yields the protein CASSLRGGEGTEAFF.

This chain connects TRBV7-9 to TRBJ1-2, with a weak D call TRBD1 (5 bases). The CDR3 is 12 amino acids. V dropped 6 bases and J dropped 8 bases, with 13 bases sitting between them. CDR1 and CDR2 from the germline V gene are SEHNR and FQNEAQ (reference sequence). The CDR3 DNA reads as TGTGCCAGCAGTAGGGGATCAGGAGGCTACACCTTC. Translation: CASSRGSGGYTF.